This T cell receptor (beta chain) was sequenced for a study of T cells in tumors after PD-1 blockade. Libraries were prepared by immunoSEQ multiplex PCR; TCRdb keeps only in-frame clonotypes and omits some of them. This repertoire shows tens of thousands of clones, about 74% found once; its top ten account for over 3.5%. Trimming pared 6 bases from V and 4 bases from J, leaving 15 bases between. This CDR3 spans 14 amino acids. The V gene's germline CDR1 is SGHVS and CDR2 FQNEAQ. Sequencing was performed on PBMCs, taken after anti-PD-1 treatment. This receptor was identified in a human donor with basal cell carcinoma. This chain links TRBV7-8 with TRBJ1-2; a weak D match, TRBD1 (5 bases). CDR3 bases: TGTGCCAGCAGTTATACCGGGACTGTCTATGGCTACACCTTC. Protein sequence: CASSYTGTVYGYTF.